These 9 T cell receptor beta chains share one sample of origin, sequenced in a study of shared clonotypes between healthy human individuals. Clones were read by immunoSEQ multiplex PCR, and TCRdb kept only the in-frame ones, dropping some. Of about 1.5 million clones in the sample, around 98% were seen once. Sequenced: naive CD4+ T cells sorted from blood. Subset given: CD45RA+ positively selected. These receptors all come from a young man in good health.

The sample holds one count of this clone. V gene TRBV18 combines with J gene TRBJ1-1; 7 bases agree with TRBD1. The germline CDR1 and CDR2 sequences are KGHSH and LQKENI. CDR3 length: 12 residues. Trimming cost V 3 bases and J 11 bases; bases outside gene matches: 6. The CDR3 region has the DNA TGTGCCAGCTCACCTCGTACAGGGGTGGCTTTCTTT. Its translation: CASSPRTGVAFF.

The chain employs TRBV5-4 and TRBJ1-1; D not certain. This CDR3 spans 13 amino acids. The germline V and J ends were trimmed by 5 bases and 0 bases, with 8 bases remaining between them. Germline V lookup: CDR1 SGHNT, CDR2 YYREEE (reference sequence). The DNA of the CDR3 is TGTGCCAGCAGTCAAGGGATGAACACTGAAGCTTTCTTT. This translates into CASSQGMNTEAFF.

The chain has TRBV9 and TRBJ2-1; D gene unclear. There are 19 residues in the CDR3. Deletions cut 0 bases from V and 0 bases from J, with 19 bases between. Germline lookup yields CDR1 SGDLS and CDR2 YYNGEE. CDR3 amino acids: CASSVGELGLPSSYNEQFF. In DNA, the CDR3 is TGTGCCAGCAGCGTAGGGGAATTGGGTCTTCCCTCCTCCTACAATGAGCAGTTCTTC.

The rearrangement links TRBV28 to TRBJ2-6; possible D gene TRBD1, 6 bases. Germline loops: CDR1 MDHEN, CDR2 SYDVKM. This CDR3 has 18 amino acids. V gave up 4 bases and J gave up 0 bases, with 16 bases separating them. CDR3 region: CASSSGAWGRSGANVLTF. The CDR3 DNA follows: TGTGCCAGCAGTTCAGGGGCATGGGGGCGCTCTGGGGCCAACGTCCTGACTTTC.

The rearrangement joins TRBV2 to TRBJ2-7; D is unresolved. V shed 5 bases and J shed 5 bases, with 7 bases lying between them. Germline V gene data show CDR1 as SNHLY and CDR2 as FYNNEI. CDR3 length: 11 residues. The CDR3 here is CASSLSDEQYF. CDR3 coding DNA: TGTGCCAGCAGTCTCTCAGACGAGCAGTACTTC.

The rearrangement uses TRBV7-8 and TRBJ2-7; TRBD2 agrees at 10 bases. The V gene's germline CDR1 is SGHVS and CDR2 FQNEAQ. CDR3 length: 16 amino acids. V trimming: 1 base; J trimming: 3 bases; junction bases outside the gene matches: 6. The CDR3 here is CASSLEASGRIYEQYF. The CDR3 nucleotides read TGTGCCAGCAGCTTAGAGGCTAGCGGGAGAATCTACGAGCAGTACTTC. The variable domain in full, with the rest retrieved from reference TRBV7-8 and TRBJ2-7, is GAGVSQSPRYKVAKRGQDVALRCDPISGHVSLFWYQQALGQGPEFLTYFQNEAQLDKSGLPSDRFFAERPEGSVSTLKIQRTQQEDSAVYLCASSLEASGRIYEQYFGPGTRLTVT.

Of note for this clone: Other nucleotide sequences in the sample specify the same CDR3. The rearrangement uses TRBV30 and TRBJ2-3, with D tentatively TRBD2 (6 bases). V was clipped by 1 base and J by 4 bases, with 6 bases between them. Germline V gives CDR1 GTSNPN, CDR2 SVGIG (reference sequence). The CDR3 is made up of 12 amino acids. The DNA for the CDR3 is TGTGCCTGGAGTGGGGGGGCAGATACGCAGTATTTT. It specifies CAWSGGADTQYF.

This chain links TRBV6-1 with TRBJ2-3; D remains unclear. CDR1 is MNHNS and CDR2 is SASEGT in the germline V gene. This CDR3 is 14 amino acids long. V lost 3 bases to trimming and J lost 4 bases, with 11 bases between them. The CDR3 nucleotides read TGTGCCAGCAGTGAGATGTGGGCAGCAGATACGCAGTATTTT. Translation: CASSEMWAADTQYF.

The chain couples TRBV10-1 to TRBJ2-7, with TRBD2 matching over 10 bases. The CDR3 sequence is 16 residues long. CDR1 WNHNN and CDR2 SYGVQD come from the germline V gene (reference sequence). V trimming: 0 bases; J trimming: 4 bases; junction bases outside the gene matches: 6. The CDR3 DNA reads TGCGCCAGCAGTGAGTCAACTAGCGGGACCGCATACGAGCAGTACTTC. Translating it yields CASSESTSGTAYEQYF.